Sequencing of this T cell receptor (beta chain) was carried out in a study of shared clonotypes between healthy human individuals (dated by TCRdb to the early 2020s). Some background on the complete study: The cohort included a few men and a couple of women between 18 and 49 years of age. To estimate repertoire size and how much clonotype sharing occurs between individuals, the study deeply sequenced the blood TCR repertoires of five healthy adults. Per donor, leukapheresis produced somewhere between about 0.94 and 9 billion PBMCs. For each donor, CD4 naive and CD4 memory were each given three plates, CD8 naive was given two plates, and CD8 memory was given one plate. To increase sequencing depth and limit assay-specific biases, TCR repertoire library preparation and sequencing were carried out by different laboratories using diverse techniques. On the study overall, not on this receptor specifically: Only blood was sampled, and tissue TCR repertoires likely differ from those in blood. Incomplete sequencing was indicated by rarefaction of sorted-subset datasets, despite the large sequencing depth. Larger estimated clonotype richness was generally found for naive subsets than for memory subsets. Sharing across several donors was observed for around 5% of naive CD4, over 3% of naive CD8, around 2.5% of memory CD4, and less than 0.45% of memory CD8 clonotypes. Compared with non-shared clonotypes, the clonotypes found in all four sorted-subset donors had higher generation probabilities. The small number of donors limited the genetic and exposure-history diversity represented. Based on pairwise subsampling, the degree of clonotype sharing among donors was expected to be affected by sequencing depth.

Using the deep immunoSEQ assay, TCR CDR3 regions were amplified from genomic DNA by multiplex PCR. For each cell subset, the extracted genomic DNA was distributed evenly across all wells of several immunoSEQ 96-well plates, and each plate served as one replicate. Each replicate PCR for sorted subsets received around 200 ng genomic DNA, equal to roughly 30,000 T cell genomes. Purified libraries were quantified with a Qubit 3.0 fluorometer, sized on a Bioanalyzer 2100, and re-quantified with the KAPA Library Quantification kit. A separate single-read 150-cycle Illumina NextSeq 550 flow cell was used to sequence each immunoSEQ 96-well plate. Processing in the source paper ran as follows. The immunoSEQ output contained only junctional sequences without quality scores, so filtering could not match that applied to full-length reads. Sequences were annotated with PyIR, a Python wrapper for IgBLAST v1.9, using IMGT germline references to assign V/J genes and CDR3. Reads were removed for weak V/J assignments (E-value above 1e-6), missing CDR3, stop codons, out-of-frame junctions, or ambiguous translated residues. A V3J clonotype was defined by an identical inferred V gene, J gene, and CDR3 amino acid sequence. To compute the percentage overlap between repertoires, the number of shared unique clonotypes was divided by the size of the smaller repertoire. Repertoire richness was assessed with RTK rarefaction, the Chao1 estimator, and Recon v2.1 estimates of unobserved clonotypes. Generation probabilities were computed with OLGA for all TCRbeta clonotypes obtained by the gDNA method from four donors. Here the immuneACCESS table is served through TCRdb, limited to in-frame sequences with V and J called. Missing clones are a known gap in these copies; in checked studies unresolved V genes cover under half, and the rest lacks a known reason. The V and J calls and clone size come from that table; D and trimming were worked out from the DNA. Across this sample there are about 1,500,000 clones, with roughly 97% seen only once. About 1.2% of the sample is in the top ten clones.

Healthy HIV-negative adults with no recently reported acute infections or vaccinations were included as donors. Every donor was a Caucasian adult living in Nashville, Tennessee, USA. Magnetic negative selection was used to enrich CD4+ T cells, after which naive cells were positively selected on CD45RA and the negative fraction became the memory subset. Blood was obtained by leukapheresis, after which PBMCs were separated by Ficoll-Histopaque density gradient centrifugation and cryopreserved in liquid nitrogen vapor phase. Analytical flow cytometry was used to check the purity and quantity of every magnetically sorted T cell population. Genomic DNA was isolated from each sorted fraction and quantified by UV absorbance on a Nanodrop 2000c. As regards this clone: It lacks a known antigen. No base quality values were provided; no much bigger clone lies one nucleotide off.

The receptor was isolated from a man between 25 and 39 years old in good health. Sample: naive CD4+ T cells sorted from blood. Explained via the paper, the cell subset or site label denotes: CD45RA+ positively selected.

In nucleotide form, the sequence is TGTGCCAGCAGTGACAGGGTACACGCCGAGCAGTACTTC. This yields the protein CASSDRVHAEQYF. The chain joins TRBV6-1 to TRBJ2-7; TRBD1 is perhaps the D gene, given 5 matching bases. Inclusive of the bounding cysteine and phenylalanine, the CDR3 is 13 residues long. Of all the DNA, just the CDR3 is kept, 39 bases in frame from base 1. The germline V gene gives CDR1 as MNHNS and CDR2 as SASEGT. The junction shows trimming of 3 bases on V and 6 bases on J, plus 12 bases between the germline ends.